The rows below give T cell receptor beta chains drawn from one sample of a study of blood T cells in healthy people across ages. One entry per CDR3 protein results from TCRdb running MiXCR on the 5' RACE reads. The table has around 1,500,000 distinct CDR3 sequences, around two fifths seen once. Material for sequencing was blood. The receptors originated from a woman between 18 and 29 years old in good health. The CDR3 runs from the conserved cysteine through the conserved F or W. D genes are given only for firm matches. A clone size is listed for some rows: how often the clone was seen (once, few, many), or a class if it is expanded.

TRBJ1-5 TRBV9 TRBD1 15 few TGTGCCAGCAGCCGACAGGGAGATAGCAATCAGCCCCAGCATTTT CASSRQGDSNQPQHF
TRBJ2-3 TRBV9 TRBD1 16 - TGTGCCAGCAGCGCCGAGGGACAGGGTCGCATAGATACGCAGTATTTT CASSAEGQGRIDTQYF
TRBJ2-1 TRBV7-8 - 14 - TGTGCCAGCAGCTTATGGCTGGGACACAATGAGCAGTTCTTC CASSLWLGHNEQFF
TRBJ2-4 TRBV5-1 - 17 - TGCGCCAGCAGCCCCCTGGGGGGGGCGCAAAGCTGGAACATTCAGTACTTC CASSPLGGAQSWNIQYF
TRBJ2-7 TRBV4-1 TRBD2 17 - TGCGCCAGCAGCCAAGACACGACCACTAGCGGTTCCTACGAGCAGTACTTC CASSQDTTTSGSYEQYF
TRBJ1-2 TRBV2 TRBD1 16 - TGTGCCAGCAGTGAAGTCGGGACAGGGTCCTACTATGGCTACACCTTC CASSEVGTGSYYGYTF
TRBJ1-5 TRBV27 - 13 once TGTGCCAGCAGGCCCCGTCTAAATCAGCCCCAGCATTTT CASRPRLNQPQHF
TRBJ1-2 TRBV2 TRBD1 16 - TGTGCCAGCAGTGAAGGGTCAGGGGGTTATAGCTATGGCTACACCTTC CASSEGSGGYSYGYTF
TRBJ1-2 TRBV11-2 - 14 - TGTGCCAGCAGCCGGAATTCGGGGAGTGGGGGCTACACCTTC CASSRNSGSGGYTF
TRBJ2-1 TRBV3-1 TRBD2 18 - TGTGCCAGCAGCCAAGCCCTCGGCAGCGGGAAAGAGGGAAATGAGCAGTTCTTC CASSQALGSGKEGNEQFF
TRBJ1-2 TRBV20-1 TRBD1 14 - TGCAGTGCTAGAGGTGGACAGGGAACGGCTGGCTACACCTTC CSARGGQGTAGYTF
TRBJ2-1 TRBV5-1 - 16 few TGCGCCAGCAGCCTTCCCGGAGGGGTCCTGGTGAATGAGCAGTTCTTC CASSLPGGVLVNEQFF
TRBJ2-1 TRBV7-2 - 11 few TGTGCCAGCAGCTTAGACACGGAGCAGTTCTTC CASSLDTEQFF
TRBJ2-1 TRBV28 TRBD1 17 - TGTGCCAGCAGTTCAACTGGGACAGGCCGCGCCTACAATGAGCAGTTCTTC CASSSTGTGRAYNEQFF
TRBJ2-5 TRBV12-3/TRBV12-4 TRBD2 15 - TGTGCCAGCAGTTTCCGGCGGGAGATTGGGGAGACCCAGTACTTC CASSFRREIGETQYF
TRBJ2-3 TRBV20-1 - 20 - TGCAGTGCTAGACCCCCAATTCGGGCAGCCCGACGTTATGACACAGATACGCAGTATTTT CSARPPIRAARRYDTDTQYF
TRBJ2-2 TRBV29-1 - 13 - TGCAGCGTTGGTGGGACCCTTGTCGGGGAGCTGTTTTTT CSVGGTLVGELFF
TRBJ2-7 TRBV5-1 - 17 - TGCGCCAGCAGCTTGGCCCGCGGCGGGGCAGTTCCCTACGAGCAGTACTTC CASSLARGGAVPYEQYF
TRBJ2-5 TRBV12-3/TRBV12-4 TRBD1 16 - TGTGCCAGCAGTTTATCACCGGTACAGGGGATCAATGAGCAGTACTTC CASSLSPVQGINEQYF
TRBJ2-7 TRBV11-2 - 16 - TGTGCCAGCAGCTTATTGGGGGGCCACTCCTACAATGAGCAGTACTTC CASSLLGGHSYNEQYF
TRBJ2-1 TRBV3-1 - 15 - TGTGCCAGCAGTATCCAGGGGGGAAGGGACAATGAGCAGTTCTTC CASSIQGGRDNEQFF
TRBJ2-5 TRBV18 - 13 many TGTGCCAGCTCCAGGTCTCGAGAAGAGACCCAGTACTTC CASSRSREETQYF
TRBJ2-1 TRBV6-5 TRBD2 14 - TGTGCCAGCAGATGGACTAGCGATTACAATGAGCAGTTCTTC CASRWTSDYNEQFF
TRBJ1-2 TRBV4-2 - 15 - TGTGCCAGCAGCCAAGGAGGGACGGATCCCCAGGGTAACACCTTC CASSQGGTDPQGNTF
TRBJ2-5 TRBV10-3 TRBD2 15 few TGTGCCATCAGTGAGTCTAGCGGGCCTAAAGAGACCCAGTACTTC CAISESSGPKETQYF
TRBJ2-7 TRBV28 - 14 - TGTGCCAGCAGTTCTCCCTTGGGGACTCGCGAGCAGTACTTC CASSSPLGTREQYF
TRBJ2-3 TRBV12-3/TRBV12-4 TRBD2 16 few TGTGCCAGCAGTCCCCAAACGGGGGGGACCACAGATACGCAGTATTTT CASSPQTGGTTDTQYF
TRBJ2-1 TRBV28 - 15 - TGTGCCAGCAGTCCGTCCCAGGGGCCTTCAGGGGAGCAGTTCTTC CASSPSQGPSGEQFF
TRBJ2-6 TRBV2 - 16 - TGTGCCAGCAGTGATGCTGCGGCGGGAGGGGCCAACGTCCTGACTTTC CASSDAAAGGANVLTF
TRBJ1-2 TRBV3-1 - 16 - TGTGCCAGCAGCCAAGATAAAGGGAGCACGAACTATGGCTGCACCTTC CASSQDKGSTNYGCTF
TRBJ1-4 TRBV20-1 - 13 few TGCAGTGCTAGGGACCCTCGGAATGAAAAACTGTTTTTT CSARDPRNEKLFF
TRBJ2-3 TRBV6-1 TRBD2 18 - TGTGCCAGCAGTGGACTAGCGGGGGCGAAACCTATCACAGATACGCAGTATTTT CASSGLAGAKPITDTQYF
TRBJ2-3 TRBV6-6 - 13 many TGTGCCAGCAGTTCGGGTTACACAGATACGCAGTATTTT CASSSGYTDTQYF
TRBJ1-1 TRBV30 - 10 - TGTGCCTGGAGATTAACTGAAGCTTTCTTT CAWRLTEAFF
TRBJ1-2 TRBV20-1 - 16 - TGCAGTGCTAGACCCCAGATGGGCAGCGCTCTGGGTGGCTACACCTTC CSARPQMGSALGGYTF
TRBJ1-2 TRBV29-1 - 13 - TGCAGCGTGGGCTCGGATGGGTTCTATGGCTACACCTTC CSVGSDGFYGYTF
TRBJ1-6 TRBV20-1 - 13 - TGCAGTGCTAGGACGACTACCAATTCACCCCTCCACTTT CSARTTTNSPLHF
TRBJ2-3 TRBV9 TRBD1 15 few TGTGCCAGCAGCGGAACTACAGGGGGCACAGATACGCAGTATTTT CASSGTTGGTDTQYF
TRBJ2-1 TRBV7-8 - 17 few TGTGCCAGCAGCCCCCCCGGCTCGGCTAACTCCTACAATGAGCAGTTCTTC CASSPPGSANSYNEQFF
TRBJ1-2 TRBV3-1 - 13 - TGTGCCAGCAGCCAAGGGCGGGAGGGCGGCTACACCTTC CASSQGREGGYTF
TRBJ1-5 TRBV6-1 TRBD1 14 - TGTGCCAGCCTTGGGACAGGGGTGAATCAGCCCCAGCATTTT CASLGTGVNQPQHF